This TCR beta chain was identified during a study of blood T cell repertoires in COVID-19 (dated by TCRdb to 2020 to 2022). About the study as a whole: Collaborator samples came from the United States, Italy and Spain and covered acute and convalescent phases of COVID-19. The prospective study material was composed of cDNA or gDNA derived from T cells, B-cell-depleted T cells, or PBMCs. Subjects who had been exposed to COVID-19, were actively infected with it, or had recovered from it provided the deeply sampled blood TCRbeta repertoires that made up the dataset. Where HLA class I and class II types were available, the types were taken from metadata supplied by the sample provider, not from assay-based typing. The repertoires were made available in a free public database intended to serve as a resource for research on the immune response to SARS-CoV-2. The samples were drawn from two sources: the first 160 participants of the ongoing ImmuneRACE study, and some 1,300 subjects contributed by 6 global collaborators. Nearly every sample came with metadata listing a de-identified subject ID, COVID-19 status, age in years and sex. General study outcomes and caveats: The amount of clinical and demographic metadata varied by source and participant and was provided uncurated.

The immunoSEQ Assay, a bias-controlled multiplex PCR, was used to amplify TCRbeta CDR3 regions from genomic DNA. The original methods were these. The number of nucleated cells in each sample was estimated from the amplification of reference gene primers within the assay. To quantify the absolute abundance of each unique TCRbeta CDR3 rearrangement, sequence reads were collapsed and filtered. For each sample, productive Simpson clonality was calculated by taking the square root of Simpson's diversity index across productive rearrangements. TCRdb's version of the immuneACCESS table is confined to in-frame rearrangements and falls short of the full clone set. An unresolved V gene accounts for under half of the shortfall where checked; the remainder is of unknown origin. V and J calls plus clone size are reproduced from that table; the DNA served to infer D and trimming. This sample lists hundreds of thousands of clones; around 86% were detected once. 1% to 1.5% of the sample rests with the top ten.

Collaborating institutions collected whole blood in K2EDTA tubes following their own protocols. For TCRbeta analysis, collaborators shipped samples as frozen whole blood, isolated PBMCs, or DNA extracted from either of those sample types. A few counts support this clone. The antigen it recognizes is unknown. Base qualities were left out, and no much larger clone turns up one base away. The source of this sequence is a man between 65 and 79 years old with acute or convalescent COVID-19. The sample was peripheral blood.

The CDR3 here reads CASSLAGLVVGQETQYF. The DNA is TGCGCCAGCAGCTTGGCGGGACTAGTCGTCGGGCAAGAGACCCAGTACTTC. This chain joins TRBV5-1 to TRBJ2-5; TRBD2 fits 8 bases in the junction. Taken from the germline V gene, the CDR1 and CDR2 loops are SGHRS and YFSETQ. At the junction V is shortened by 0 bases and J by 2 bases; bases outside the gene matches: 9. The CDR3 runs 17 residues from the cysteine to the phenylalanine. Only the CDR3 DNA is retained, 51 bases long and in frame from the first base.